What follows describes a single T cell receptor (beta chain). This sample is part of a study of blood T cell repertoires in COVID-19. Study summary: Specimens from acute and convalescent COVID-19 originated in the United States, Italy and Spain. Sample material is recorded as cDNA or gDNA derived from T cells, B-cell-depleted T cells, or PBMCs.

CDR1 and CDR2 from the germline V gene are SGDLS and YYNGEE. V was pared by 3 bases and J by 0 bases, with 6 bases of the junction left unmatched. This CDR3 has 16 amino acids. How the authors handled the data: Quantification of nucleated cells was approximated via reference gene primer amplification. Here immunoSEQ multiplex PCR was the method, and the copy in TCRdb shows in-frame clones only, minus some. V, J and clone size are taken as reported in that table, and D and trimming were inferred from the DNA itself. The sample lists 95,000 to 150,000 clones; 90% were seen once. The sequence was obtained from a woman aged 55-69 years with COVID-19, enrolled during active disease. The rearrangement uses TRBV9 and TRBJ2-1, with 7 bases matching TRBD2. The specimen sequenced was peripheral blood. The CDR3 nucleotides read TGTGCCAGCAGCGCAACTAGCGTCAGCTCCTACAATGAGCAGTTCTTC. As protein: CASSATSVSSYNEQFF.